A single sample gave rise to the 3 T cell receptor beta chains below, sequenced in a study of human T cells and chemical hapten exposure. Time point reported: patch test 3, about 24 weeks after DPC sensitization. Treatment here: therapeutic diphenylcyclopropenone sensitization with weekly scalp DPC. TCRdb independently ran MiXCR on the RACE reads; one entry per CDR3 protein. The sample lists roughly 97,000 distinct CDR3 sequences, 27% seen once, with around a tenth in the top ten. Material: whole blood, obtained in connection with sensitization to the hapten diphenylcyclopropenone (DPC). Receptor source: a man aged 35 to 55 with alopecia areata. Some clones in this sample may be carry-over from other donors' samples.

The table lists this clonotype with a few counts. The CDR3 region is CASSPGTSGNYEQYF. Here the CDR3 DNA reads TGTGCCAGCTCCCCAGGGACTAGCGGGAACTACGAGCAGTACTTC. The chain joins TRBV18 to TRBJ2-7; 13 bases are a match to TRBD2. With V trimmed by 6 bases and J by 3 bases, 5 bases remained unmatched. Germline CDR1 KGHSH, CDR2 LQKENI. This CDR3 region has 15 residues.

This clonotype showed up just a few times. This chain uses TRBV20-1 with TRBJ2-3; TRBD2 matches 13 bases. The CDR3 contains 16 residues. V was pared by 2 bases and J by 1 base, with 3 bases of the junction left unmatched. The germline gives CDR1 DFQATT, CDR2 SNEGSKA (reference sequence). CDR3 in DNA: TGCAGTGCTAGACGTGGACTAGCGGGAGGCACAGATACGCAGTATTTT. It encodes CSARRGLAGGTDTQYF.

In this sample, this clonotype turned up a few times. The CDR3 DNA reads as TGTGCCAGCAGCTACGTCGTTAGCGGTTACGAGGCAGATACGCAGTATTTT. Protein sequence: CASSYVVSGYEADTQYF. This chain connects TRBV7-9 to TRBJ2-3; possibly TRBD2 for D (6 bases). Germline CDR1 and CDR2: SEHNR and FQNEAQ (reference sequence). The CDR3 has 17 residues. Trimming left V 4 bases short and J 4 bases short, with 21 bases between.